The source of this TCR beta chain is a study of post-analysis software for immune sequencing data. The TCR beta cDNA libraries contained unique molecular identifiers. TCRdb reprocessed the PCR reads via MiXCR and lists one record per CDR3 protein. This repertoire shows about 760,000 distinct CDR3 sequences, 25% to 30% found once; its top ten account for approximately 0.6%. Notes on this clonotype: Antigen: not known.

The germline V gene encodes CDR1 SGDLS and CDR2 YYNGEE. The CDR3 consists of 16 residues. Trimming removed 0 bases at V and 2 bases at J, with 11 bases between. Study-wide results and limits: Comparison of patients with controls showed a handful of TRBV segments more frequent in patients, TRBV5-6, TRBV5-1 and TRBV20-1 among them. Strong co-clustering by F measure was seen for same-batch samples.

This sequence originates from a girl under 18 with multiple sclerosis. Input material: blood. V is TRBV9 and J is TRBJ2-2; D remains unclear. CDR3 in amino acids: CASSVGFRFNTGELFF. Written as DNA, the CDR3 is TGTGCCAGCAGCGTAGGTTTCAGGTTTAACACCGGGGAGCTGTTTTTT.